What follows describes a single T cell receptor (beta chain). Its specificity is unknown. The data are from a study of breast tumors, draining lymph nodes, adjacent tissues. Each CDR3 protein is one row after TCRdb ran MiXCR on the multiplex PCR reads. Here the sample spans about 200,000 distinct CDR3 sequences, approximately 33% being singletons. Trimming took off 0 bases at V and 6 bases at J, with 9 bases between the two ends. Germline V gene sequence: CDR1 LGHDT, CDR2 YNNKEL (reference sequence). This CDR3 has 13 residues. Study outcomes and limitations: The data were judged consistent with most tumor T cells coming from lymph node and expanding in tumor. That most tumor T cells come from lymph nodes remained unproven. Luminal-like breast cancer showed significantly higher tumor–nontumor repertoire similarity than basal-like.

Breast cancer patients provided tissue from their axillary draining lymph nodes. V gene TRBV3-1 combines with J gene TRBJ2-7; TRBD2 is a possible D gene (5 bases). The receptor comes from a female donor with breast cancer. Some clones in this sample may be carry-over from other donors' samples. Material: axillary lymph node tissue. For the CDR3, the DNA is TGTGCCAGCAGCCAAGAAGCGGAGGTCGAGCAGTACTTC. Protein: CASSQEAEVEQYF.